This entry lists 4 T cell receptor beta chains sequenced from one sample in a study of CD8+ T cells in alopecia areata. cDNA prepared by RNA extraction and subsequent reverse transcription served as the template for sequencing. Repertoires were generated with immunoSEQ multiplex PCR, while TCRdb's copy carries only in-frame clones and drops some. The sample consists of tens of thousands of clones, about 51% of them appearing once. The specimen sequenced was NKG2D-high CD8+ T cells sorted from blood. Receptors originate from a human donor with alopecia areata.

The chain combines TRBV30 with TRBJ2-4; TRBD1 might be the D (6 bases). The CDR3 has 12 residues. The V end was cut by 7 bases, the J end by 6 bases, with 13 bases between. Germline-derived CDR1 and CDR2 are GTSNPN and SVGIG (reference sequence). The CDR3 region is CAFSKDRNIQYF. DNA for the CDR3: TGTGCCTTCTCCAAGGACAGAAACATTCAGTACTTC.

By share, this clone counts as medium-sized (0.01 to 0.1%). The rearrangement joins TRBV27 to TRBJ2-5; 9 positions agree with TRBD2. The trim removed 7 bases at V and 2 bases at J, leaving 5 bases unmatched. Germline V CDR1 and CDR2: MNHEY, SMNVEV (reference sequence). The CDR3 extends over 14 amino acids. The CDR3 is CASNRAGGQETQYF. CDR3 bases: TGTGCCAGCAACCGAGCGGGGGGACAAGAGACCCAGTACTTC.

The V and J genes are TRBV29-1 and TRBJ1-2, with D unresolved. Germline loops: CDR1 SQVTM, CDR2 ANQGSEA. The CDR3 consists of 13 residues. Trimming removed 1 base at V and 6 bases at J, with 12 bases between. As DNA, the CDR3 is TGCAGCGTTGAAGCGGGCGCTCGGGATGGCTACACCTTC. Amino acids: CSVEAGARDGYTF.

The chain joins TRBV5-6 to TRBJ2-7; 7 bases fit TRBD1. V lost 4 bases, J lost 10 bases, and 11 bases stayed unmatched. CDR1 and CDR2 (germline): SGHDT, YYEEEE. This CDR3 has 13 residues. The CDR3 DNA reads TGTGCCAGCAGCCGAGGGACAGCGATCGATCAGTACTTC. It translates to CASSRGTAIDQYF.